Listed here are 5 T cell receptor beta chains from one sample, sequenced in a study of blood T cell repertoires in COVID-19. Assay used: immunoSEQ multiplex PCR; TCRdb lists only in-frame clones, some missing. The table has over 30,000 clones, around 90% seen once. The sample consisted of peripheral blood. These receptors all come from a human donor in a cohort sampled during active COVID-19.

The V gene is TRBV6-5, the J gene TRBJ1-2; perhaps TRBD1 as D (6 bases). The CDR3 extends over 12 amino acids. Germline lookup yields CDR1 MNHEY and CDR2 SVGAGI. The V gene lost 6 bases and the J gene lost 7 bases, with 12 bases spanning the gap. DNA for the CDR3: TGTGCCAGCAGACAGGGAAATGTTGGCTACACCTTC. It specifies CASRQGNVGYTF.

This rearrangement joins TRBV5-1 to TRBJ2-3; no clear D gene. This CDR3 is built from 15 residues. V lost 0 bases and J 1 base, leaving 9 bases between the germline ends. The germline CDR1 and CDR2 sequences are SGHRS and YFSETQ. The CDR3 loop reads CASSLAGLGTDTQYF. CDR3 DNA: TGCGCCAGCAGCTTGGCCGGGTTGGGCACAGATACGCAGTATTTT.

The rearrangement joins TRBV6-5 to TRBJ2-3, with unresolved D. The CDR3 is 12 amino acids. CDR1 MNHEY and CDR2 SVGAGI come from the germline V gene. V lost 5 bases and J lost 0, with 3 bases in between. The CDR3 bases are TGTGCCAGCAGTCCTAGCACAGATACGCAGTATTTT. Protein product: CASSPSTDTQYF.

The gene calls are TRBV5-1 and TRBJ2-2; D uncertain. V was trimmed by 7 bases and J by 4 bases, leaving 20 bases between them. Germline V gene sequence: CDR1 SGHRS, CDR2 YFSETQ. The CDR3 totals 16 residues. The CDR3 region is CASVSGLALGTGELFF. The CDR3, as DNA: TGCGCCAGCGTCTCAGGCCTGGCTCTGGGCACCGGGGAGCTGTTTTTT. The full variable domain, rest sourced from reference TRBV5-1 and TRBJ2-2, is KAGVTQTPRYLIKTRGQQVTLSCSPISGHRSVSWYQQTPGQGLQFLFEYFSETQRNKGNFPGRFSGRQFSNSRSEMNVSTLELGDSALYLCASVSGLALGTGELFFGEGSRLTVL.

The chain has TRBV25-1 and TRBJ2-3; 8 bases agree with TRBD2. The germline gives CDR1 MGHDK, CDR2 SYGVNS. V lost 6 bases and J lost 1; bases outside the gene matches: 9. CDR3 size: 16 residues. CDR3 DNA sequence: TGTGCCAGCAGCGTCCCCGGGACTAGGGGCACAGATACGCAGTATTTT. Encoded protein: CASSVPGTRGTDTQYF. The full variable domain, its missing parts supplied by reference TRBV25-1 and TRBJ2-3, is EADIYQTPRYLVIGTGKKITLECSQTMGHDKMYWYQQDPGMELHLIHYSYGVNSTEKGDLSSESTVSRIRTEHFPLTLESARPSHTSQYLCASSVPGTRGTDTQYFGPGTRLTVL.